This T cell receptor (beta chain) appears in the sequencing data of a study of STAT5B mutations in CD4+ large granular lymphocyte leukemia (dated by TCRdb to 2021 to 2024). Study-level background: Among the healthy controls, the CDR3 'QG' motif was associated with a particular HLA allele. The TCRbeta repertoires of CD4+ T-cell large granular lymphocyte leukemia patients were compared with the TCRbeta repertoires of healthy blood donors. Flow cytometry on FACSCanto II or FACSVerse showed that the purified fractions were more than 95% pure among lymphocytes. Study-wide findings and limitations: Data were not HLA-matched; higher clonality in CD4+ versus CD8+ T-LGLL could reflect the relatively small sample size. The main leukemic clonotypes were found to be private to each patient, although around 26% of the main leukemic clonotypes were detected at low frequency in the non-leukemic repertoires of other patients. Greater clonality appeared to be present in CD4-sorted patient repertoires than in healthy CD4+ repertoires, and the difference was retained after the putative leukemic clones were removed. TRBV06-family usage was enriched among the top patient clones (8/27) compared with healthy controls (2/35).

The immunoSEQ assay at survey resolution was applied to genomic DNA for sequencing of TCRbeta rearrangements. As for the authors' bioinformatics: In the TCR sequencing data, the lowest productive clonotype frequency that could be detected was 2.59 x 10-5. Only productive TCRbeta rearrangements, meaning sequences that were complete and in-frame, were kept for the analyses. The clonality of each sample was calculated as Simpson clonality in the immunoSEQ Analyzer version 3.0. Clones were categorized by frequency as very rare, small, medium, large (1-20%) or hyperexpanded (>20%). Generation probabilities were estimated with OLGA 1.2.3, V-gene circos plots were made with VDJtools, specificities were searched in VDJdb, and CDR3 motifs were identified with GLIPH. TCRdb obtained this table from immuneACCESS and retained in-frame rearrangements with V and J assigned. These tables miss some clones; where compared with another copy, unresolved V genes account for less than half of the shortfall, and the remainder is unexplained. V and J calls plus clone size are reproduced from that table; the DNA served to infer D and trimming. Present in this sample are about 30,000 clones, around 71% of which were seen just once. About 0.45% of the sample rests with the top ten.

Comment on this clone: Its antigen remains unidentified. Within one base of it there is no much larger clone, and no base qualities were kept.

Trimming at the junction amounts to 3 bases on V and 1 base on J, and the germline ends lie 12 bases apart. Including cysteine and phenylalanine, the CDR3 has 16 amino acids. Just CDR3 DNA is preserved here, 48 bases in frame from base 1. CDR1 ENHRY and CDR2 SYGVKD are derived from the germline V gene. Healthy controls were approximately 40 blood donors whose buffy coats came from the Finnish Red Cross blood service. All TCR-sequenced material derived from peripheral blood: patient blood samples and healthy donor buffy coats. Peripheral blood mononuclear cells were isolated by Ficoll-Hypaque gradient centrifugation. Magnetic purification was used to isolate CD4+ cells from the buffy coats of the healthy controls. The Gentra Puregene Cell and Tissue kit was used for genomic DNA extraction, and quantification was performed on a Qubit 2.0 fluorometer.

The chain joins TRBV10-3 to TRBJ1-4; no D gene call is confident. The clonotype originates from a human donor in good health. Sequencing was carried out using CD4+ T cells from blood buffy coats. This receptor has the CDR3 CAISEGRAETNEKLFF. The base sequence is TGTGCCATCAGTGAAGGAAGGGCAGAAACTAATGAAAAACTGTTTTTT.